This T cell receptor (beta chain) came from a study of blood T cell repertoires in COVID-19. In the study overall: Both acute and convalescent COVID-19 samples were obtained from the United States, Italy and Spain. T cells, B-cell-depleted T cells, or PBMCs supplied cDNA or gDNA.

V was pared by 6 bases and J by 2 bases, with 7 bases between. Germline CDR1 is LNHDA and CDR2 is SQIVND (reference sequence). The CDR3 length is 12 residues. The protocol was immunoSEQ multiplex PCR, while the TCRdb copy is restricted to in-frame clones and leaves out a portion. The table has 250,000 to 350,000 clones, 70% to 90% seen once. Residents of 24 US areas, aged about 18 to 89 years, made up the participants. Clinical history as reported by participants underpinned cohort assignment. The V and J genes are TRBV19 and TRBJ1-1; possible D gene TRBD1, 5 bases. Sequencing used PBMCs or T cells enriched from blood (not recorded which). This TCR was sampled from a woman aged 25 to 45 who had recovered from COVID-19. This chain's CDR3 is CASSTGNTEAFF. The DNA for the CDR3 is TGTGCCAGTAGCACAGGTAACACTGAAGCTTTCTTT.